The 30 T cell receptor beta chains below all came from one sample that was sequenced in a study of blood T cell repertoires in COVID-19. Sequencing used immunoSEQ multiplex PCR; TCRdb keeps in-frame clones, though not all of them. The sample has roughly 200,000 clones, 75% to 85% seen once. The specimen was peripheral blood. Receptor source: a middle-aged woman with COVID-19, enrolled during active disease.

The chain links TRBV2 to TRBJ1-5; 8 positions match TRBD1. The germline CDR1 and CDR2 sequences are SNHLY and FYNNEI. The J segment lost 7 bases and the V segment lost 4 bases, leaving 9 bases of the junction unmatched. The CDR3 is 15 residues long. This chain's CDR3 is CASSVEITGGQPQHF. CDR3 bases: TGTGCCAGCAGTGTAGAAATAACAGGGGGGCAGCCCCAGCATTTT. Based on the CDR3 plus reference TRBV2 and TRBJ1-5, the full variable domain is EPEVTQTPSHQVTQMGQEVILRCVPISNHLYFYWYRQILGQKVEFLVSFYNNEISEKSEIFDDQFSVERPDGSNFTLKIRSTKLEDSAMYFCASSVEITGGQPQHFGDGTRLSIL.

The rearrangement joins TRBV30 to TRBJ1-2, with D possibly being TRBD1 (6 bases). Trimming took 3 bases from V and 8 from J, leaving 16 bases between them. The CDR3 is made up of 13 amino acids. Germline CDR1 and CDR2: GTSNPN and SVGIG (reference sequence). CDR3: CAWRFGQTRGYTF. In nucleotides, the CDR3 is TGTGCCTGGAGGTTCGGACAGACGCGAGGCTACACCTTC. Combining the CDR3 with reference TRBV30 and TRBJ1-2 gives the whole variable domain SQTIHQWPATLVQPVGSPLSLECTVEGTSNPNLYWYRQAAGRGLQLLFYSVGIGQISSEVPQNLSASRPQDRQFILSSKKLLLSDSGFYLCAWRFGQTRGYTFGSGTRLTVV.

This clone was detected only once. This specimen includes other DNA sequences encoding the same CDR3. The chain uses TRBV18 and TRBJ2-7, with TRBD1 as a possible D gene (6 bases). From germline, CDR1 is KGHSH and CDR2 LQKENI. V gave up 6 bases and J gave up 3 bases, with 12 bases separating them. The CDR3 loop spans 13 amino acids. CDR3 amino acids: CASSLGQSYEQYF. The CDR3 DNA reads TGTGCCAGCTCCCTCGGACAGAGCTACGAGCAGTACTTC.

The chain's CDR3 is CASSSNWPGAADEQYF. The DNA of the CDR3 is TGTGCCAGCAGTTCCAATTGGCCCGGAGCGGCAGACGAGCAGTACTTC. The gene calls are TRBV6-2 or TRBV6-3 and TRBJ2-7, with D perhaps matching TRBD2 (5 bases). This CDR3 has 16 amino acids. CDR1 MNHEY and CDR2 SVGEGT come from the germline V gene. V was trimmed by 4 bases and J by 5 bases, leaving 21 bases between them.

This clone was picked up a small number of times. As DNA, the CDR3 is TGTGCCACCGGGCTAGCGGGAGTGAGTACGCAGTATTTT. It is translated as CATGLAGVSTQYF. This rearrangement joins TRBV12-3 or TRBV12-4 to TRBJ2-3; the match to TRBD2 covers 10 bases. With V trimmed by 10 bases and J by 8 bases, 9 bases remained unmatched. The CDR3 has 13 amino acids.

This chain connects TRBV24-1 to TRBJ2-3; 9 nucleotides match TRBD1. J gave up 1 base and V 7 bases, and 5 bases lay outside the gene matches. From germline, CDR1 is KGHDR and CDR2 SFDVKD. This CDR3 has 15 amino acids. The CDR3 coding sequence is TGTGCCACCAGCACAGGGGGCGAGGGCACAGATACGCAGTATTTT. Translated, it gives CATSTGGEGTDTQYF.

The V call is TRBV6-5, the J call TRBJ1-2; D is ambiguous. V lost 0 bases and J lost 1, with 6 bases in between. This CDR3 region has 14 residues. Per germline, CDR1 MNHEY and CDR2 SVGAGI. The CDR3 region is CASSYSSVNYGYTF. The CDR3 nucleotides are TGTGCCAGCAGTTACTCGTCCGTTAACTATGGCTACACCTTC.

The chain is built from TRBV19 and TRBJ1-1; no firm D call. The V gene's germline CDR1 is LNHDA and CDR2 SQIVND (reference sequence). The V end was cut by 3 bases, the J end by 1 base, with 6 bases between. The CDR3 has 13 residues. CDR3 nucleotide sequence: TGTGCCAGTAGTATGGAGGGGAACACTGAAGCTTTCTTT. Protein: CASSMEGNTEAFF.

In this sample, this clone turned up once. The chain carries TRBV6-2 or TRBV6-3 and TRBJ2-5; no firm D call. Trimming removed 1 base at V and 5 bases at J, with 5 bases between. This CDR3 is built from 12 residues. Germline CDR1 MNHEY, CDR2 SVGEGT. The CDR3 region has the DNA TGTGCCAGCAGTTACTTCGGGGAGACCCAGTACTTC. Its translation is CASSYFGETQYF.

This chain's CDR3 is CASSLWRDEKLFF. CDR3 sequence (DNA): TGCGCCAGCAGCCTCTGGCGGGATGAAAAACTGTTTTTT. The genes are TRBV4-1 and TRBJ1-4; D is unclear. The ends were cut back, 4 bases at V and 6 bases at J, with 9 bases in the middle. The germline CDR1 and CDR2 sequences are MGHRA and YSYEKL. This CDR3 comprises 13 residues.

The CDR3 protein is CASKRTGMNTEAFF. The CDR3, as DNA: TGTGCCAGTAAGAGGACAGGCATGAACACTGAAGCTTTCTTT. V usage is TRBV7-9 and J usage is TRBJ1-1; 7 bases are shared with TRBD1. The CDR3 runs to 14 residues. V was pared by 9 bases and J by 0 bases, with 7 bases of the junction left unmatched. CDR1 is SEHNR and CDR2 is FQNEAQ in the germline V gene (reference sequence).

The genes are TRBV5-8 and TRBJ2-7; 10 nucleotides line up with TRBD1. V trimming: 2 bases; J trimming: 0 bases; junction bases outside the gene matches: 5. CDR1 is SGHTS and CDR2 is YDEGEE in the germline V gene. CDR3 length: 16 residues. Here the CDR3 reads CASSFAGQGDSYEQYF. CDR3 bases: TGTGCCAGCAGCTTTGCCGGACAGGGGGACTCCTACGAGCAGTACTTC.

The chain couples TRBV4-1 to TRBJ2-1; TRBD2 aligns across 8 bases. The CDR3 is made up of 15 amino acids. Unmatched junction bases numbered 7, after V lost 1 base and J lost 8 bases. CDR1 and CDR2 (germline): MGHRA, YSYEKL. The CDR3 spells CASSQVQRGLDEQFF. The CDR3 DNA follows: TGCGCCAGCAGCCAAGTCCAGCGGGGGTTGGATGAGCAGTTCTTC.

This clone was seen only a few times. The rearrangement links TRBV11-2 to TRBJ2-1; D possibly corresponds to TRBD2 (7 bases). Germline CDR1 SGHAT, CDR2 FQNNGV. Trimming cost V 3 bases and J 7 bases, with 16 bases left between them. The CDR3 is 15 residues long. CDR3 coding DNA: TGTGCCAGCAGCTTGGGGGGGGCGCATCAGAATGAGCAGTTCTTC. Translated: CASSLGGAHQNEQFF.

V usage is TRBV5-4 and J usage is TRBJ2-7; TRBD2 might be the D (5 bases). The V end was cut by 2 bases, the J end by 4 bases, with 7 bases between. CDR3 length: 12 amino acids. From germline, CDR1 is SGHNT and CDR2 YYREEE (reference sequence). The CDR3 region has the DNA TGTGCCAGCAGCTTTCAGCGGTACGAGCAGTACTTC. Translating gives CASSFQRYEQYF.

This clone showed up many times. This chain connects TRBV18 to TRBJ1-5; no firm D call. This CDR3 spans 16 amino acids. Trimming removed 2 bases from V and 7 bases from J, with 18 bases in between. Looked up from germline, CDR1 is KGHSH and CDR2 is LQKENI. CDR3 in amino acids: CASSPGSGVEQQPQHF. For the CDR3, the DNA is TGTGCCAGCTCACCAGGGTCGGGAGTGGAGCAACAGCCCCAGCATTTT.

The V and J genes are TRBV5-6 and TRBJ1-2; TRBD1 aligns across 9 bases. The germline gives CDR1 SGHDT, CDR2 YYEEEE. The junction had 2 bases not matched to a gene; V was cut back by 3 bases and J by 2 bases. CDR3 length equals 14 residues. CDR3 nucleotide sequence: TGTGCCAGCAGCTATGGACAGGGGAACTATGGCTACACCTTC. Amino acid sequence: CASSYGQGNYGYTF. The full variable domain, completed using reference TRBV5-6 and TRBJ1-2, is DAGVTQSPTHLIKTRGQQVTLRCSPKSGHDTVSWYQQALGQGPQFIFQYYEEEERQRGNFPDRFSGHQFPNYSSELNVNALLLGDSALYLCASSYGQGNYGYTFGSGTRLTVV.

The chain carries TRBV7-8 and TRBJ2-2, with 7 nucleotides matching TRBD2. Germline V gene data show CDR1 as SGHVS and CDR2 as FQNEAQ. This CDR3 region has 17 residues. With 4 bases clipped from V and 1 base from J, the junction kept 9 bases outside the gene matches. The CDR3 reads CASSSQPREGNTGELFF. The CDR3 DNA sequence: TGTGCCAGCAGCTCCCAGCCAAGGGAGGGGAACACCGGGGAGCTGTTTTTT.

V gene TRBV6-5 combines with J gene TRBJ2-5; 10 bases agree with TRBD2. The CDR3 totals 13 residues. Germline V gene data show CDR1 as MNHEY and CDR2 as SVGAGI. The V and J ends lost 11 bases and 4 bases, in that order; junction bases with no gene match: 7. CDR3 sequence: CAVKRGGGETQYF. In DNA form, the CDR3 reads TGTGCCGTCAAGCGGGGGGGTGGAGAGACCCAGTACTTC.

This chain connects TRBV4-1 to TRBJ1-4; D not certain. Trimming removed 1 base from V and 7 bases from J, with 10 bases in between. The length of the CDR3 is 14 residues. Germline V gives CDR1 MGHRA, CDR2 YSYEKL. The chain's CDR3 is CASSQGGLSEKLFF. The CDR3 DNA sequence: TGCGCCAGCAGCCAAGGAGGGTTGAGTGAAAAACTGTTTTTT.

This chain uses TRBV6-6 with TRBJ1-5, with 9 bases lining up with TRBD1. The germline CDR1 and CDR2 sequences are MNHNY and SVGAGI (reference sequence). The CDR3 is 17 amino acids. J lost 0 bases, V lost 6 bases, and 9 bases had no gene match. CDR3 nucleotide sequence: TGTGCCAGCAGGCGACAGGGGGAAAAATATAGCAATCAGCCCCAGCATTTT. Its protein is CASRRQGEKYSNQPQHF.

The rearrangement uses TRBV7-2 and TRBJ2-7, with D perhaps TRBD2 (6 bases). The CDR3 length is 13 residues. V lost 8 bases and J lost 6, with 17 bases in between. CDR1 is SGHTA, CDR2 FQGNSA, per germline. CDR3 nucleotides: TGTGCCAGCTCCCCCGGGACTCGACTCGAGCAGTACTTC. Translated, it gives CASSPGTRLEQYF. The full variable domain, completed using reference TRBV7-2 and TRBJ2-7, is GAGVSQSPSNKVTEKGKDVELRCDPISGHTALYWYRQSLGQGLEFLIYFQGNSAPDKSGLPSDRFSAERTGGSVSTLTIQRTQQEDSAVYLCASSPGTRLEQYFGPGTRLTVT.

CDR3 in DNA: TGTGCCAGCTCACGGATTAAACAGGGAGGGGAGACCCAGTACTTC. As protein: CASSRIKQGGETQYF. V usage is TRBV18 and J usage is TRBJ2-5; tentative D call: TRBD2 (7 bases). The V end was cut by 4 bases, the J end by 5 bases, with 17 bases between. Germline CDR1 and CDR2: KGHSH and LQKENI. The CDR3 runs 15 residues.

This clone was detected once. The gene calls are TRBV2 and TRBJ1-1; TRBD1 is a possible D gene (5 bases). Germline-derived CDR1 and CDR2 are SNHLY and FYNNEI. V was shortened by 7 bases and J by 7 bases, with 10 bases between the two germline ends. The CDR3 covers 11 residues. The chain's CDR3 is CASKSGIEAFF. DNA for the CDR3: TGTGCCAGCAAGTCAGGGATTGAAGCTTTCTTT.

The genes are TRBV7-9 and TRBJ2-5; TRBD1 aligns across 11 bases. This CDR3 is built from 15 residues. Trimming removed 5 bases from V and 4 bases from J; junction bases left unmatched: 6. CDR1 is SEHNR, CDR2 FQNEAQ, per germline (reference sequence). The DNA for the CDR3 is TGTGCCAGCAGCCCCCGGGACAGGGGGGGAGAGACCCAGTACTTC. This sequence encodes CASSPRDRGGETQYF.

This chain links TRBV6-5 with TRBJ2-7, with 10 nucleotides matching TRBD1. Germline-derived CDR1 and CDR2 are MNHEY and SVGAGI. V lost 0 bases, J lost 4 bases, and 3 bases stayed unmatched. The length of the CDR3 is 15 residues. The DNA of the CDR3 is TGTGCCAGCAGTTACTCCTGGGGACAGGGGTACGAGCAGTACTTC. This codes for CASSYSWGQGYEQYF.

A few counts support this clone. The rearrangement links TRBV9 to TRBJ1-4; no clear D gene. The CDR3 extends over 13 amino acids. Trimming cost V 5 bases and J 5 bases, with 10 bases left between them. Looked up from germline, CDR1 is SGDLS and CDR2 is YYNGEE. DNA for the CDR3: TGTGCCAGCAGTAGTGAATCCAATGAAAAACTGTTTTTT. It translates to CASSSESNEKLFF.

The chain combines TRBV2 with TRBJ1-5; 11 bases align to TRBD1. Germline V lookup: CDR1 SNHLY, CDR2 FYNNEI. The J segment lost 5 bases and the V segment lost 6 bases, leaving 6 bases of the junction unmatched. CDR3 size: 15 residues. The CDR3: CASSPRTGGHQPQHF. Written as DNA, the CDR3 is TGTGCCAGCAGCCCCAGGACAGGGGGCCATCAGCCCCAGCATTTT. The full variable domain, its missing parts supplied by reference TRBV2 and TRBJ1-5, is EPEVTQTPSHQVTQMGQEVILRCVPISNHLYFYWYRQILGQKVEFLVSFYNNEISEKSEIFDDQFSVERPDGSNFTLKIRSTKLEDSAMYFCASSPRTGGHQPQHFGDGTRLSIL.

In its sample, this clone was seen a few times. The chain recombines TRBV6-5 with TRBJ2-2; D is possibly TRBD1 (6 bases). The ends were cut back, 7 bases at V and 13 bases at J, with 16 bases in the middle. The CDR3 runs to 12 residues. Germline CDR1 reads MNHEY; CDR2 reads SVGAGI. The CDR3 sequence is CASNNPGQRLFF. The CDR3 coding sequence is TGTGCCAGCAACAATCCGGGACAAAGGCTGTTTTTT.

The V gene is TRBV7-3, the J gene TRBJ1-1; no clear D gene. The V gene's germline CDR1 is SGHTA and CDR2 FQGTGA. CDR3 length: 11 residues. The ends were cut back, 4 bases at V and 12 bases at J, with 12 bases in the middle. CDR3 nucleotides: TGTGCCAGCAGCTCCGGGATCGGACCTTTCTTT. It is translated as CASSSGIGPFF.